This T cell receptor (beta chain) is drawn from a study of blood T cells in healthy people across ages. Whole-study findings and limits: Estimates of total diversity, which came from one million sequenced T cells, were considered to be underestimates. The study lacked donor CMV status, which possibly confounded expanded clonotype changes.

Each donor gave ten milliliters of peripheral blood. For this clonotype: Its specificity is not known.

With a J-beta primer mix and a sample-barcoded 5' primer, a second PCR ran about 7 to 12 cycles. Template switching added a 12-random-nucleotide identifier to every cDNA molecule. TCRdb reanalysed the 5' RACE reads using MiXCR and keeps one entry per CDR3 protein. Of almost 300,000 distinct CDR3 sequences in the sample, roughly 29% were seen once. Germline CDR1 and CDR2: SGHTA and FQGNSA. This CDR3 has 12 residues. V was pared by 1 base and J by 7 bases, with 6 bases between. This chain links TRBV7-2 with TRBJ2-3, with D uncertain. Input material: blood. The sequence was obtained from a woman between 70 and 85 years old in good health. This chain's CDR3 is CASSLDTNTQYF. Written as DNA, the CDR3 is TGTGCCAGCAGCTTAGATACAAATACGCAGTATTTT.